These T cell receptor beta chains were read from a single sample in a study of T cells after yellow fever vaccination. TCRdb reprocessed the 5' RACE reads with MiXCR, giving one entry per CDR3 protein. The sample shows some 560,000 distinct CDR3 sequences, about a sixth of them seen only once. The sample in question was PBMCs, obtained 4 to 5 days after the first yellow fever vaccination. All receptors come from a man younger than 30 who received the YFV17D yellow fever vaccine. Each CDR3 is given with its conserved first and last residue. D genes are given only for firm matches. Some rows have no size entry. The others give once, few or many, or a class for an expanded clone.

TRBD2,TRBJ2-2,-,TRBV9,TGTGCCAGCAGCGTGGGACTAGCGGGGGGTAACACCGGGGAGCTGTTTTTT,CASSVGLAGGNTGELFF
-,TRBJ1-4,-,TRBV4-1,TGCGCCAGCAGCCAAGCTCTGGGTTGGGAAAAACTGTTTTTT,CASSQALGWEKLFF
-,TRBJ2-7,-,TRBV21-1,TGTGCCAGCAGCAAAGGATGGGCCTACGAGCAGTACTTC,CASSKGWAYEQYF
-,TRBJ2-5,few,TRBV5-1,TGCGCCAGCAGCTTGGTTCCTAGCCAGGAGACCCAGTACTTC,CASSLVPSQETQYF
-,TRBJ2-2,-,TRBV9,TGTGCCAGCAGCCCCCCCAGGACCGGGGAGCTGTTTTTT,CASSPPRTGELFF
TRBD1,TRBJ2-6,few,TRBV12-3/TRBV12-4,TGTGCCAGCAGTTCAAGACAGGGTAGGGCCGGGGCCAACGTCCTGACTTTC,CASSSRQGRAGANVLTF
-,TRBJ1-1,many,TRBV2,TGTGCCAGCAGCAGGGACATCATGAACACTGAAGCTTTCTTT,CASSRDIMNTEAFF
TRBD1,TRBJ1-2,few,TRBV2,TGTGCCAGCAGTGAAGAGGGACAGGATGGCTACACCTTC,CASSEEGQDGYTF
TRBD2,TRBJ2-4,many,TRBV7-2,TGTGCCAGCAGCTTATCGGGGGGGGCCAAAAACATTCAGTACTTC,CASSLSGGAKNIQYF
-,TRBJ2-3,-,TRBV20-1,TGCAGTGCTAGAGATGACCGCACAGATACGCAGTATTTT,CSARDDRTDTQYF
-,TRBJ2-3,-,TRBV12-3/TRBV12-4,TGTGCCAGTGCTCAGTCCCTCACAGATACGCAGTATTTT,CASAQSLTDTQYF
-,TRBJ2-1,-,TRBV15,TGTGCCACCAGCAGAGATCCAGGGGACAATGAGCAGTTCTTC,CATSRDPGDNEQFF
TRBD1,TRBJ1-2,-,TRBV7-8,TGTGCCAGCAGCCGTGGGACAGGAAACTATGGCTACACCTTC,CASSRGTGNYGYTF
-,TRBJ1-5,-,TRBV12-3/TRBV12-4,TGTGCCAGCGGCCGAGGGCAGGCCCAGCCCCAGCATTTT,CASGRGQAQPQHF
-,TRBJ1-5,-,TRBV10-3,TGTGCCATCAGTAATCCCGACAGTAATCAGCCCCAGCATTTT,CAISNPDSNQPQHF
TRBD1,TRBJ1-1,few,TRBV3-1,TGTGCCAGCAGCCACTGGACAGGGATCACTGAAGCTTTCTTT,CASSHWTGITEAFF
-,TRBJ2-3,few,TRBV27,TGTGCCAGCAGGCACAGCAGCACAGATACGCAGTATTTT,CASRHSSTDTQYF
TRBD1,TRBJ2-7,-,TRBV24-1,TGTGCCACTCCCCGGGGGCACACAGGGGGCAACTTCGACGAGCAGTACTTC,CATPRGHTGGNFDEQYF
-,TRBJ2-5,few,TRBV27,TGTGCCAGCGCAAAGGGATCGTGGGAGACCCAGTACTTC,CASAKGSWETQYF
-,TRBJ2-2,-,TRBV9,TGTGCCAGCAGCGTAGATAATCGGAACACCGGGGAGCTGTTTTTT,CASSVDNRNTGELFF
-,TRBJ2-1,-,TRBV5-4,TGTGCCAGCAGCTTGGCAGCCGGGCTCCTCAATGAGCAGTTCTTC,CASSLAAGLLNEQFF
TRBD1,TRBJ2-1,few,TRBV15,TGTGCCACCAGCAGAAGCATACAGGGGACGTTAAATGAGCAGTTCTTC,CATSRSIQGTLNEQFF
-,TRBJ2-3,-,TRBV9,TGTGCCAGCAGCGGACGGGGGGTGGTCCGGAGAACAGGGGATACGCAGTATTTT,CASSGRGVVRRTGDTQYF
-,TRBJ1-4,-,TRBV3-1,TGTGCCAGCAGCCTGGACCCGTCAGCTAATGAAAAACTGTTTTTT,CASSLDPSANEKLFF
-,TRBJ1-2,-,TRBV20-1,TGCAGTGCTACAAGCAGAGACCTGGGGATTTATGGCTACACCTTC,CSATSRDLGIYGYTF
-,TRBJ1-5,few,TRBV7-6,TGTGCCAGCAGCTTAGGACGCGGCACGCCCCAGCATTTT,CASSLGRGTPQHF
-,TRBJ2-1,-,TRBV29-1,TGCAGCGCTGTGGCCCCCGGTGGAGGACGGATCTCCTACAATGAGCAGTTCTTC,CSAVAPGGGRISYNEQFF
-,TRBJ2-2,few,TRBV5-1,TGCGCCAGCAGCTTGGCCGCGGGGAGGAGCGGGGAGCTGTTTTTT,CASSLAAGRSGELFF
-,TRBJ1-1,-,TRBV7-2,TGTGCCAGCAGCCCAGCGGGGGGGGCAAACACTGAAGCTTTCTTT,CASSPAGGANTEAFF
-,TRBJ1-2,-,TRBV12-3/TRBV12-4,TGTGCCGCCGCGTGGGATGGCTACACCTTC,CAAAWDGYTF
-,TRBJ1-1,-,TRBV5-5,TGTGCCAGCAGTGGCGACGGGTTCACTGAAGCTTTCTTT,CASSGDGFTEAFF
TRBD1,TRBJ2-3,few,TRBV7-2,TGTGCCAGCAGCTCCTGGGACAGGCAACAAGATACGCAGTATTTT,CASSSWDRQQDTQYF
TRBD2,TRBJ2-3,-,TRBV5-4,TGTGCCAGCAGGGGCCCCCAGACTCGCGGGGGGGCAGATACGCAGTATTTT,CASRGPQTRGGADTQYF
-,TRBJ2-3,-,TRBV20-1,TGCAGTGCTAGAGATAACTTCCGGGACACTTTAATACCCTTT,CSARDNFRDTLIPF
-,TRBJ2-4,-,TRBV7-9,TGTGCCAGCAGCTTATCGTGGGGCAGGGAAAAAAACATTCAGTACTTC,CASSLSWGREKNIQYF
TRBD1,TRBJ1-1,few,TRBV15,TGTGCCACCAAGGGAACAGGGGGATATCACACTGAAGCTTTCTTT,CATKGTGGYHTEAFF
TRBD1,TRBJ1-4,-,TRBV29-1,TGCAGCGTTTATCACAGGGGCGAACTGTTTTTT,CSVYHRGELFF
TRBD2,TRBJ2-3,-,TRBV6-2/TRBV6-3,TGTGCCAGCAGTACCCACGGGGGGGGCACAGATACGCAGTATTTT,CASSTHGGGTDTQYF
TRBD1,TRBJ2-7,few,TRBV20-1,TGCAGTGCTAGAATACAGGGGTCCTACTACGAGCAGTACTTC,CSARIQGSYYEQYF
-,TRBJ1-1,few,TRBV4-2,TGTGCCAGCAGCCCCGCGACAGGGAACACTGAAGCTTTCTTT,CASSPATGNTEAFF
-,TRBJ2-3,few,TRBV12-3/TRBV12-4,TGTGCCAGCAGTTTATGGGGCGGGGCGCAGTATTTT,CASSLWGGAQYF
TRBD2,TRBJ2-5,-,TRBV29-1,TGCAGCGTTGAATTGCGGGGGGGCCAAGAGACCCAGTACTTC,CSVELRGGQETQYF
-,TRBJ1-1,few,TRBV9,TGTGCCAGCAGCAACCACAGGGACGCTGAAGCTTTCTTT,CASSNHRDAEAFF
-,TRBJ2-1,few,TRBV7-2,TGTGCCAGCAGCCCCCAGGGGGGGGCATTCAATGAGCAGTTCTTC,CASSPQGGAFNEQFF
TRBD1,TRBJ1-6,-,TRBV12-3/TRBV12-4,TGTGCCAGCAGACCGGGACAGTATAATTCACCCCTCCACTTT,CASRPGQYNSPLHF
-,TRBJ1-3,many,TRBV2,TGTGCCAGCAGGCGCCGACAGTTCTCTGGAAACACCATATATTTT,CASRRRQFSGNTIYF
-,TRBJ1-1,few,TRBV6-5,TGTGCCAGCAGTTGGGTAGGGGGGGCGAACACTGAAGCTTTCTTT,CASSWVGGANTEAFF
TRBD2,TRBJ2-1,few,TRBV3-1,TGTGCCAGCAGCCAGCTCGGGGGGGCCCAGTTCTTC,CASSQLGGAQFF
TRBD1,TRBJ2-3,-,TRBV5-4,TGTGCCAGCAGCTATACAGGGGACACAGATACGCAGTATTTT,CASSYTGDTDTQYF
-,TRBJ1-1,-,TRBV7-2,TGTGCCAGCAGCTTAGCGTTGGGGGGGCCCACTGAAGCTTTCTTT,CASSLALGGPTEAFF
-,TRBJ1-1,-,TRBV7-9,TGTGCCAGCGATGTTGAGGGGTGGGACACTGAAGCTTTCTTT,CASDVEGWDTEAFF
-,TRBJ2-4,-,TRBV6-5,TGTGCCAGCAGTTACTCCCCGGCGTCCTTAGCCAAAAACATTCAGTACTTC,CASSYSPASLAKNIQYF
-,TRBJ2-1,few,TRBV5-4,TGTGCCAGCAGCTTGGATAGCGCTGGGAATGAGCAGTTCTTC,CASSLDSAGNEQFF
-,TRBJ1-4,-,TRBV7-8,TGTGCCAGCAGCTTAGTCGGGGGGACGACTAATGAAAAACTGTTTTTT,CASSLVGGTTNEKLFF
TRBD2,TRBJ2-1,-,TRBV7-3,TGTGCCAGCAGCCGGTGGACTAGCGGCAATGAGCAGTTCTTC,CASSRWTSGNEQFF